Listed below are T cell receptor beta chains from one sample, sequenced in a study of blood T cell repertoires in COVID-19. This table comes from immunoSEQ multiplex PCR, and its TCRdb copy is limited to in-frame clones, with some not included. In the table there are 180,000 or so clones, 75% to 90% of which are singletons. Sequencing was carried out using peripheral blood. All receptors come from a man aged 55 to 69 with acute or convalescent COVID-19. Each CDR3 is given with its conserved first and last residue. Fields, in order: J gene, V gene, clone size, D gene, CDR3 protein. D genes are given only for firm matches. Clone size appears in some rows only: once, few, many, or a class for an expanded clone.

>TRBJ1-5|TRBV6-1|.|.
CASSELDRGIQPQHF
>TRBJ2-7|TRBV6-5|.|.
CASRPGLWSSYEQYF
>TRBJ1-1|TRBV29-1|.|TRBD1
CSVHPGQGLSEAFF
>TRBJ1-1|TRBV5-8|few|.
CASSSLTEAFF
>TRBJ1-2|TRBV6-5|.|.
CASRRQELDYGYTF
>TRBJ1-1|TRBV18|.|.
CASSPAGKNTEAFF
>TRBJ2-1|TRBV7-2|.|.
CASSLGSSYNEQFF
>TRBJ2-7|TRBV5-1|.|TRBD2
CASSQSLAGGNEQYF
>TRBJ2-2|TRBV28|.|.
CASSDQTGANTGELFF
>TRBJ2-7|TRBV15|.|.
CATSRDPAYEQYF
>TRBJ2-3|TRBV28|.|.
CASSFPSLSSTDTQYF
>TRBJ2-3|TRBV5-6|.|TRBD2
CASSLRERASTDTQYF
>TRBJ2-2|TRBV11-3|few|TRBD2
CASSLESGGTGELFF
>TRBJ2-3|TRBV28|.|TRBD2
CASSPFNGRAISTDTQYF
>TRBJ2-7|TRBV14|few|.
CASSQVPGRVYEQYF
>TRBJ2-1|TRBV7-6|.|TRBD2
CASSSTSGRGTNEQFF
>TRBJ1-5|TRBV6-2/TRBV6-3|.|TRBD1
CASSYPNGQVGQPQHF
>TRBJ2-3|TRBV29-1|.|TRBD2
CSVGGLAEITDTQYF
>TRBJ1-2|TRBV27|.|.
CASGTSMEGWGYTF
>TRBJ1-4|TRBV25-1|.|.
CASSEWGQGNEKLFF
>TRBJ2-1|TRBV15|once|.
CATSSRGVYNEQFF
>TRBJ2-3|TRBV18|few|.
CASSQSTEDTQYF
>TRBJ2-1|TRBV19|.|TRBD2
CASTSGTYNEQFF
>TRBJ2-7|TRBV7-8|.|.
CASSLLQGPSYEQYF
>TRBJ2-7|TRBV12-5|.|TRBD2
CASGLSRHKREGLTYEQYF
>TRBJ2-7|TRBV9|.|.
CASSLHQGGEQYF
>TRBJ2-7|TRBV20-1|.|TRBD2
CSASPASGRGSSYEQYF
>TRBJ1-2|TRBV25-1|.|.
CASSKTDGYTF
>TRBJ2-3|TRBV5-4|.|TRBD1
CASSSQPGTGTDTQYF
>TRBJ1-1|TRBV6-5|once|.
CASSYTGNTEAFF
>TRBJ2-2|TRBV28|few|TRBD2
CASRIAGANTGELFF
>TRBJ2-7|TRBV19|.|.
CASSIKGRRPSPSEQYF
>TRBJ2-7|TRBV27|.|TRBD1
CASSSGRGSYEQYF
>TRBJ2-3|TRBV5-8|.|TRBD2
CASTSGNPTDTQYF
>TRBJ2-2|TRBV18|.|TRBD2
CASSPRTVILREPTGELFF
>TRBJ2-1|TRBV3-1/TRBV3-2|once|.
CASSQARTTLGEQFF
>TRBJ1-6|TRBV2|.|TRBD1
CASRVDRESPLHF
>TRBJ2-5|TRBV28|.|.
CASRGPEAMQETQYF
>TRBJ2-3|TRBV11-1|once|TRBD2
CASSPGTRGTDTQYF
>TRBJ2-7|TRBV18|once|TRBD2
CASSTTSGAEYEQYF
>TRBJ1-1|TRBV7-9|.|.
CASSFDAGNTEAFF
>TRBJ2-3|TRBV27|.|TRBD2
CASSPLGQTSGRRSDTQYF
>TRBJ2-1|TRBV10-1|.|.
CANLADEQFF
>TRBJ2-5|TRBV6-5|.|TRBD1
CASSYATGMGETQYF
>TRBJ2-5|TRBV19|.|.
CASSIGLQETQYF
>TRBJ2-1|TRBV5-1|.|TRBD1
CASSLVRDRAVGEQFF
>TRBJ1-2|TRBV19|.|.
CASSVQGGGYTF
>TRBJ2-1|TRBV5-6|.|TRBD2
CASSFLSGSYNEQFF
>TRBJ2-7|TRBV15|.|.
CATSRRGGPYEQYF
>TRBJ1-4|TRBV2|once|.
CASSPPRGSWEKLFF
>TRBJ1-1|TRBV25-1|.|.
CASSEVPGEAFF
>TRBJ1-2|TRBV27|.|TRBD1
CASTAAGTGVDGYTF
>TRBJ2-5|TRBV5-5|.|TRBD2
CASSLRVAGGLETQYF
>TRBJ2-7|TRBV27|.|TRBD2
CASGGRSYEQYF
>TRBJ2-7|TRBV2|.|TRBD1
CASGSKRQGTDEQYF
>TRBJ1-5|TRBV28|.|.
CASSFATGGNQPQHF
>TRBJ2-1|TRBV19|.|.
CASRGLGSYNEQFF
>TRBJ2-5|TRBV7-9|.|TRBD2
CASSLFTSVQETQYF
>TRBJ2-2|TRBV11-2|few|TRBD2
CASSLALGIAGDPGELFF
>TRBJ2-1|TRBV7-2|.|TRBD1
CASSLVQGWYNEQFF